The text below deals with one T cell receptor beta chain. Many counts were recorded for this clonotype. It has no known antigen specificity. Base qualities are not at hand, and no much larger clone is one base apart. The TCR beta CDR3 regions were amplified from the RNA transcripts. A first-round RT-PCR of the TCR CDR3 used the HTBI primer set with the Qiagen OneStep RT-PCR kit. Libraries were constructed in a second round of multiplex PCR, after which size selection and purification were performed. Paired-end sequencing of the libraries was performed with 100 bp reads on an Illumina HiSeq2000. In the paper's pipeline: Raw data were processed with SOAPnuke, discarding reads with adapters, uncalled bases, mean Phred below 15, or no exact constant-primer or identifier match. COPE v1.2.5 was used to merge high-quality paired reads, and clonotypes were defined as unique nucleotide sequences. Clonotypes were aligned to IMGT TRBV, TRBD and TRBJ reference segments using MiTCR v1.1. Analysis was restricted to V-J combinations with a frequency above 0.0001, which covered roughly 99% of repertoires. The TCS score was defined as the ratio of F50 (clonal expansion) to E x V (chaos), calculated using BLOSUM62-based TCRdist between CDR3 peptides within each V-J. Welch's t-statistics and random forest reduced approximately 520 V-J features to roughly 13, which were used in a naive Bayes classifier (R e1071). TCRdb itself trimmed the public reads at Q25 with fastp, ran MiXCR and retained productive beta chains. Records with the same CDR3 protein are collapsed into one entry carrying the most frequent genes and DNA. TCRdb's processing, not the authors' own work, is the source of the V and J calls. The sample table records 490,000 or so distinct CDR3 sequences; about 20% of these occur just once. The ten largest clonotypes hold 49% of the sample.

The sample belongs to a study of T cells in Graves' hyperthyroidism and ophthalmopathy (dated by TCRdb to the late 2010s). Regarding the research as a whole: Peripheral blood was collected at initial diagnosis, before any treatment. Thyroid tissue and blood T-cell repertoires from six Graves' hyperthyroidism patients were also compared in the study. The paper reports TCR Vbeta CDR3 sequencing of 140 or so peripheral blood samples: 43 ophthalmopathy, fewer than 80 hyperthyroidism and around 17 progressor patients. Following sampling, methimazole starting at 30 mg daily was given to hyperthyroidism patients, and high-dose intravenous methylprednisolone was given to ophthalmopathy patients. For training and testing, the 100 patients in the discovery cohort were randomly divided in a 7:3 ratio. To identify distinguishing TCR V-J signatures, a discovery cohort of 90 to 100 patients was used, comprising approximately 40 with Graves' ophthalmopathy and around 60 with stable Graves' hyperthyroidism. An independent validation cohort of around 19 hyperthyroidism patients and 17 patients who later progressed to ophthalmopathy tested prospective prediction of ophthalmopathy.

The full study reports these points: No statistical method was used to fix the sample size in advance, and group allocation was not hidden from the investigators. During validation, the model predicted progression to ophthalmopathy a median of roughly 7.1 months ahead of onset, with almost 71% sensitivity and about 72% specificity. Most expanded thyroid clonotypes (frequency above 0.001) were also found in blood, which suggests that blood repertoires may mirror thyroid immune responses. A model built on a 13 V-J signature distinguished ophthalmopathy from stable hyperthyroidism, reaching 85% to 90% sensitivity and about 81% specificity in cross-validation and 80%/75% in testing.

Relative to germline, V is missing 4 bases and J is missing 4 bases, with 7 bases of the junction outside any gene match. The CDR3 holds 15 amino acids from the cysteine to the phenylalanine. Kept here is only the CDR3 DNA, which spans 45 bases and is read in frame from base 1. Ophthalmopathy patients had moderately to severely active disease, Clinical Activity Score of at least 3, NOSPECS grade of at least 4, and duration under 3 months. Patients with uncontrolled infections, other autoimmune diseases, pregnancy or lactation were excluded. Clinical symptoms, serum thyroxine and TRAb, thyroid ultrasound, and orbital computed tomography formed the basis for the diagnoses. PBMCs were separated from approximately 9.9 ml of fresh peripheral blood using Ficoll-Paque density gradient centrifugation. Total RNA was extracted using Trizol reagent, and RNA quality was assessed on an Agilent 2100 Bioanalyzer.

This TCR came from a woman in her 70s with Graves' ophthalmopathy. The chain uses TRBV12-3 or TRBV12-4 and TRBJ2-5, with 9 bases aligning to TRBD2. Sequences were obtained from blood. The CDR3: CASSYPGGRVETQYF. The DNA sequence is TGTGCCAGCAGTTACCCAGGCGGGAGGGTAGAGACCCAGTACTTC.